This paragraph reports one T cell receptor (beta chain). Antigen specificity is unknown. These data are taken from a study of T cells after yellow fever vaccination. One entry per CDR3 protein results from TCRdb running MiXCR on the 5' RACE reads. The sample carries some 340,000 distinct CDR3 sequences, about 10% recorded once. Germline-derived CDR1 and CDR2 are ENHRY and SYGVKD. Deletions cut 0 bases from V and 1 base from J, with 9 bases between. The CDR3 runs 15 residues. Findings of the study overall: Most primary-vaccination clones recurred post-booster (about 96% CD4, around 90% CD8).

The source of this sequence is a man in his late teens or twenties who received the YFV17D yellow fever vaccine. The chain links TRBV10-3 to TRBJ1-1; D is ambiguous. Source: CD4+ T cells sorted from PBMCs, taken 45 days after the yellow fever booster vaccination. The DNA of the CDR3 is TGTGCCATCAGTGAGTCCCAAGGAGAGAACACTGAAGCTTTCTTT. Encoded protein: CAISESQGENTEAFF.